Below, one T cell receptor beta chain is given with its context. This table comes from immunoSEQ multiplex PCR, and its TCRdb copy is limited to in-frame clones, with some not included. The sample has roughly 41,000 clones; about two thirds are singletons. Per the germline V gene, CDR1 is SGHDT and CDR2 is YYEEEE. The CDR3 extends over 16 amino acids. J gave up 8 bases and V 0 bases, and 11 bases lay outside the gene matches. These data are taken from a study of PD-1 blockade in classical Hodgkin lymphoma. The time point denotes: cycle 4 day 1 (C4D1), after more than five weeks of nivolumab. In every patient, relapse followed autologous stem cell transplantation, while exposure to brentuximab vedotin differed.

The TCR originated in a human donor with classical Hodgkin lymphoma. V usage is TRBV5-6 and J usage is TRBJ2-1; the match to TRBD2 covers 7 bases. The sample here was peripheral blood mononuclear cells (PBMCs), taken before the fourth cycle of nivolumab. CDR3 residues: CASSLVLSGGNYEQFF. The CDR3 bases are TGTGCCAGCAGCTTGGTCCTTTCCGGGGGGAACTATGAGCAGTTCTTC.